A selection of T cell receptor beta chains follows, all from one sample in a study of shared clonotypes between healthy human individuals. Sequencing used immunoSEQ multiplex PCR; TCRdb keeps in-frame clones, though not all of them. The table records around 990,000 clones, 77% of them present only once. The specimen sequenced was memory CD4+ T cells from PBMCs. These receptors were collected from a man between 18 and 35 years old in good health. Some clones in this sample may be carry-over from other donors' samples. Each CDR3 is given with its conserved first and last residue. The order of the fields is CDR3 length, J gene, D gene, clone size, V gene, CDR3 DNA, CDR3 protein. D genes are given only for firm matches. Clone size, where shown, is once, few, many, or a class for clones that have expanded.

CDR3 length: 15; J gene: TRBJ1-4; D gene: TRBD1; clone size: -; V gene: TRBV6-1; CDR3 DNA: TGTGCCAGCAGTGCGCAGGGGGGGGTCTCTGAAAAACTGTTTTTT; CDR3 protein: CASSAQGGVSEKLFF
CDR3 length: 13; J gene: TRBJ1-1; D gene: -; clone size: few; V gene: TRBV4-2; CDR3 DNA: TGTGCCAGCACGCCGACAGATACGATAAAAGCTTTCTTT; CDR3 protein: CASTPTDTIKAFF
CDR3 length: 13; J gene: TRBJ2-3; D gene: -; clone size: few; V gene: TRBV6-5; CDR3 DNA: TGTGCCAGCAGTTACTCGGGGACAGATACGCAGTATTTT; CDR3 protein: CASSYSGTDTQYF
CDR3 length: 18; J gene: TRBJ2-1; D gene: TRBD2; clone size: -; V gene: TRBV5-1; CDR3 DNA: TGCGCCAGCAGCTTCACCTTTCGCCCTAGCGGGGGGTTCAATGAGCAGTTCTTC; CDR3 protein: CASSFTFRPSGGFNEQFF
CDR3 length: 14; J gene: TRBJ1-1; D gene: -; clone size: many; V gene: TRBV5-6; CDR3 DNA: TGTGCCAGCAGCTTGGTTGACAGGCCCGAGGGGGCTTTCTTT; CDR3 protein: CASSLVDRPEGAFF
CDR3 length: 16; J gene: TRBJ2-5; D gene: -; clone size: -; V gene: TRBV11-2; CDR3 DNA: TGTGCCAGCAGCTCCGCCCCGGGTGGGGCACAAGAGACCCAGTACTTC; CDR3 protein: CASSSAPGGAQETQYF
CDR3 length: 14; J gene: TRBJ2-5; D gene: -; clone size: -; V gene: TRBV21-1; CDR3 DNA: TGTGCCAGCATGGGACCTGAGGGGGAGGAGACCCAGTACTTC; CDR3 protein: CASMGPEGEETQYF
CDR3 length: 16; J gene: TRBJ2-7; D gene: TRBD2; clone size: -; V gene: TRBV11-2; CDR3 DNA: TGTGCCAGCAGCCCGGTGGCCCTAGCGGACTCCTACGAGCAGTACTTC; CDR3 protein: CASSPVALADSYEQYF
CDR3 length: 14; J gene: TRBJ1-2; D gene: TRBD1; clone size: -; V gene: TRBV15; CDR3 DNA: TGTGCCACCAGCAGAGATCCACAGGGGTTTGGCTACACCTTC; CDR3 protein: CATSRDPQGFGYTF
CDR3 length: 13; J gene: TRBJ2-7; D gene: -; clone size: -; V gene: TRBV5-1; CDR3 DNA: TGCGCCAGCAGAGTCGGGGGCTCCTACGAGCAGTACTTC; CDR3 protein: CASRVGGSYEQYF
CDR3 length: 13; J gene: TRBJ1-1; D gene: TRBD1; clone size: -; V gene: TRBV28; CDR3 DNA: TGTGCCAGCAGCTCGGGACAGAGCACTGAAGCTTTCTTT; CDR3 protein: CASSSGQSTEAFF
CDR3 length: 14; J gene: TRBJ1-1; D gene: TRBD1; clone size: few; V gene: TRBV6-5; CDR3 DNA: TGTGCCAGCAGGTCCACCGGGACAGACATCGAAGCTTTCTTT; CDR3 protein: CASRSTGTDIEAFF
CDR3 length: 14; J gene: TRBJ2-2; D gene: TRBD2; clone size: few; V gene: TRBV5-6; CDR3 DNA: TGTGCCAGCCGGATAGCGGGATACACCGGGGAGCTGTTTTTT; CDR3 protein: CASRIAGYTGELFF
CDR3 length: 15; J gene: TRBJ2-7; D gene: TRBD2; clone size: -; V gene: TRBV6-4; CDR3 DNA: TGTGCCAGCAGTGTCCTGAGCGGGAGACGCGACGAGCAGTACTTC; CDR3 protein: CASSVLSGRRDEQYF
CDR3 length: 13; J gene: TRBJ2-7; D gene: -; clone size: -; V gene: TRBV7-2; CDR3 DNA: TGTGCCAGCAGCTGGTTGGGGTGGTACGAGCAGTACTTC; CDR3 protein: CASSWLGWYEQYF
CDR3 length: 16; J gene: TRBJ1-2; D gene: TRBD1; clone size: many; V gene: TRBV7-9; CDR3 DNA: TGTGCCAGCAGCCGTGAGAGCGGGACAGGTAGTAGTGGCTACACCTTC; CDR3 protein: CASSRESGTGSSGYTF
CDR3 length: 14; J gene: TRBJ1-4; D gene: TRBD1; clone size: -; V gene: TRBV27; CDR3 DNA: TGTGCCAGCAGCGGGACAGGGAAAGCTGAAAAACTGTTTTTT; CDR3 protein: CASSGTGKAEKLFF
CDR3 length: 15; J gene: TRBJ2-5; D gene: TRBD2; clone size: -; V gene: TRBV6-1; CDR3 DNA: TGTGCCAGCGGACCGGGACTAGCGGGAGTAGAGACCCAGTACTTC; CDR3 protein: CASGPGLAGVETQYF
CDR3 length: 12; J gene: TRBJ2-3; D gene: -; clone size: few; V gene: TRBV30; CDR3 DNA: TGTGCCTGGGGGCCAGGGCTTGATACGCAGTATTTT; CDR3 protein: CAWGPGLDTQYF
CDR3 length: 15; J gene: TRBJ1-1; D gene: -; clone size: -; V gene: TRBV5-1; CDR3 DNA: TGCGCCAGCAGCTTGGTTGGGGGAAGGGGCACTGAAGCTTTCTTT; CDR3 protein: CASSLVGGRGTEAFF
CDR3 length: 18; J gene: TRBJ2-1; D gene: TRBD2; clone size: -; V gene: TRBV4-3; CDR3 DNA: TGCGCCAGCAGCCAATCGGGGAAGGGAGGGAGCTCCTACAATGAGCAGTTCTTC; CDR3 protein: CASSQSGKGGSSYNEQFF
CDR3 length: 17; J gene: TRBJ1-5; D gene: -; clone size: -; V gene: TRBV7-2; CDR3 DNA: TGTGCCAGCAGCTTAGAAGGTTTGGGGTATAGCAATCAGCCCCAGCATTTT; CDR3 protein: CASSLEGLGYSNQPQHF
CDR3 length: 14; J gene: TRBJ2-5; D gene: TRBD2; clone size: -; V gene: TRBV10-3; CDR3 DNA: TGTGCCATCAGTGCTAGCGGGAGTTTAGAGACCCAGTACTTC; CDR3 protein: CAISASGSLETQYF
CDR3 length: 13; J gene: TRBJ2-7; D gene: -; clone size: -; V gene: TRBV7-3; CDR3 DNA: TGTGCCAGCAGCTCGGGACTCCAGTACGAGCAGTACTTC; CDR3 protein: CASSSGLQYEQYF
CDR3 length: 16; J gene: TRBJ2-2; D gene: TRBD2; clone size: once; V gene: TRBV28; CDR3 DNA: TGTGCCAGCAGTTTCTTAATAGCGGGAAACACCGGGGAGCTGTTTTTT; CDR3 protein: CASSFLIAGNTGELFF
CDR3 length: 15; J gene: TRBJ2-5; D gene: TRBD1; clone size: -; V gene: TRBV30; CDR3 DNA: TGTGCCTGGAGTGCGGACCGGACAGGGATGGAGACCCAGTACTTC; CDR3 protein: CAWSADRTGMETQYF
CDR3 length: 18; J gene: TRBJ1-6; D gene: -; clone size: -; V gene: TRBV21-1; CDR3 DNA: TGTGCCAGCAGCCAACGAATAGCTACACATACTCATAATTCACCCCTCCACTTT; CDR3 protein: CASSQRIATHTHNSPLHF
CDR3 length: 14; J gene: TRBJ1-5; D gene: TRBD1; clone size: -; V gene: TRBV6-5; CDR3 DNA: TGTGCCAGCAGGCCGACAGGGGGCAATCAGCCCCAGCATTTT; CDR3 protein: CASRPTGGNQPQHF
CDR3 length: 12; J gene: TRBJ1-2; D gene: TRBD1; clone size: -; V gene: TRBV29-1; CDR3 DNA: TGCAGCGTTCGCCGACAGGGGGGTGGCTACACCTTC; CDR3 protein: CSVRRQGGGYTF
CDR3 length: 16; J gene: TRBJ1-4; D gene: -; clone size: once; V gene: TRBV11-2; CDR3 DNA: TGTGCCAGCAGAGACATCGGCGTAGGGGGTAGGGAAAAACTGTTTTTT; CDR3 protein: CASRDIGVGGREKLFF
CDR3 length: 14; J gene: TRBJ1-3; D gene: TRBD1; clone size: -; V gene: TRBV29-1; CDR3 DNA: TGCAGCGTTGGGGGGACAGCCTCTGGAAACACCATATATTTT; CDR3 protein: CSVGGTASGNTIYF
CDR3 length: 13; J gene: TRBJ2-3; D gene: -; clone size: -; V gene: TRBV14; CDR3 DNA: TGTGCCAGCAGCCAAAACAGGAGAGATACGCAGTATTTT; CDR3 protein: CASSQNRRDTQYF
CDR3 length: 13; J gene: TRBJ1-1; D gene: -; clone size: -; V gene: TRBV6-6; CDR3 DNA: TGTGCCAGCAGTTACCAGGGGAACACTGAAGCTTTCTTT; CDR3 protein: CASSYQGNTEAFF
CDR3 length: 14; J gene: TRBJ2-1; D gene: -; clone size: -; V gene: TRBV4-3; CDR3 DNA: TGCGCCAGCAGCCGAGCAGGCCCCCCGGGTGAGCAGTTCTTC; CDR3 protein: CASSRAGPPGEQFF
CDR3 length: 14; J gene: TRBJ2-7; D gene: TRBD1; clone size: -; V gene: TRBV19; CDR3 DNA: TGTGCCAGTAGTACTACAGGGGCATCCTACGAGCAGTACTTC; CDR3 protein: CASSTTGASYEQYF
CDR3 length: 13; J gene: TRBJ1-2; D gene: -; clone size: -; V gene: TRBV30; CDR3 DNA: TGTGCCTGGAGTGTCGCCAGGAACTATGGCTACACCTTC; CDR3 protein: CAWSVARNYGYTF
CDR3 length: 13; J gene: TRBJ1-5; D gene: -; clone size: -; V gene: TRBV6-5; CDR3 DNA: TGTGCCTCGGGAGGGGGGAGGGGACAGCCCCAGCATTTT; CDR3 protein: CASGGGRGQPQHF
CDR3 length: 13; J gene: TRBJ2-4; D gene: TRBD1; clone size: -; V gene: TRBV28; CDR3 DNA: TGTGCCAGCAGTTTAGATTTAGGACAGGAGGAACACTTC; CDR3 protein: CASSLDLGQEEHF
CDR3 length: 14; J gene: TRBJ1-1; D gene: -; clone size: -; V gene: TRBV19; CDR3 DNA: TGTGCCAGTAGTATAGTATGGGGGAACACTGAAGCTTTCTTT; CDR3 protein: CASSIVWGNTEAFF
CDR3 length: 13; J gene: TRBJ2-3; D gene: -; clone size: -; V gene: TRBV28; CDR3 DNA: TGTGCCGGGGGGGACAGATACACAGATACGCAGTATTTT; CDR3 protein: CAGGDRYTDTQYF
CDR3 length: 13; J gene: TRBJ2-3; D gene: -; clone size: -; V gene: TRBV6-6; CDR3 DNA: TGTGCCAGCAGCCCGTACGGAGTGGATACGCAGTATTTT; CDR3 protein: CASSPYGVDTQYF
CDR3 length: 15; J gene: TRBJ1-5; D gene: -; clone size: many; V gene: TRBV5-1; CDR3 DNA: TGCGCCAGCAGCAAGGACACCGGATCGGGTCAGCCCCAGCATTTT; CDR3 protein: CASSKDTGSGQPQHF
CDR3 length: 11; J gene: TRBJ2-7; D gene: -; clone size: -; V gene: TRBV6-5; CDR3 DNA: TGTGCCAGCACTCGGAACTACGAGCAGTACTTC; CDR3 protein: CASTRNYEQYF
CDR3 length: 12; J gene: TRBJ2-3; D gene: -; clone size: -; V gene: TRBV6-1; CDR3 DNA: TGTGCCAGCACAGGGGAAACAGATACGCAGTATTTT; CDR3 protein: CASTGETDTQYF
CDR3 length: 19; J gene: TRBJ1-4; D gene: TRBD1; clone size: -; V gene: TRBV5-6; CDR3 DNA: TGTGCCAGCAGCTTGGTGGGACAGAGGGATTTTGCTGCTAATGAAAAACTGTTTTTT; CDR3 protein: CASSLVGQRDFAANEKLFF
CDR3 length: 15; J gene: TRBJ2-5; D gene: TRBD2; clone size: -; V gene: TRBV4-1; CDR3 DNA: TGCGCCAGCAGCCAACTCGGACTAGCGGGAGGGCCCCAGTACTTC; CDR3 protein: CASSQLGLAGGPQYF
CDR3 length: 12; J gene: TRBJ1-2; D gene: -; clone size: once; V gene: TRBV28; CDR3 DNA: TGTGCCAGCAGTTTGAATGATTATGGCTACACCTTC; CDR3 protein: CASSLNDYGYTF
CDR3 length: 14; J gene: TRBJ2-5; D gene: -; clone size: few; V gene: TRBV19; CDR3 DNA: TGTGCCAGTAGTATCGGGGGCGCACAAGAGACCCAGTACTTC; CDR3 protein: CASSIGGAQETQYF
CDR3 length: 14; J gene: TRBJ2-1; D gene: -; clone size: -; V gene: TRBV6-6; CDR3 DNA: TGTGCCAGCAGTCTCGGGGGCTCCTACAATGAGCAGTTCTTC; CDR3 protein: CASSLGGSYNEQFF
CDR3 length: 14; J gene: TRBJ2-5; D gene: -; clone size: -; V gene: TRBV9; CDR3 DNA: TGTGCCAGCACCCTTGGTCCCACGCAAGAGACCCAGTACTTC; CDR3 protein: CASTLGPTQETQYF
CDR3 length: 14; J gene: TRBJ1-6; D gene: -; clone size: -; V gene: TRBV30; CDR3 DNA: TGTGCCTGGAAGGGTCGGGGAATGGGTTCACCCCTCCACTTT; CDR3 protein: CAWKGRGMGSPLHF
CDR3 length: 14; J gene: TRBJ2-7; D gene: -; clone size: -; V gene: TRBV5-1; CDR3 DNA: TGCGCCAGCAGCTTTCAAGGGATCTCCTACGAGCAGTACTTC; CDR3 protein: CASSFQGISYEQYF
CDR3 length: 13; J gene: TRBJ1-1; D gene: TRBD1; clone size: -; V gene: TRBV16; CDR3 DNA: TGTGCCAGCAGTCCGAACAGGGGGACTGAAGCTTTCTTT; CDR3 protein: CASSPNRGTEAFF
CDR3 length: 16; J gene: TRBJ2-1; D gene: -; clone size: -; V gene: TRBV6-1; CDR3 DNA: TGTGCCAGCAGTGAAGCGTTTGGCAGGGCCTACAATGAGCAGTTCTTC; CDR3 protein: CASSEAFGRAYNEQFF
CDR3 length: 16; J gene: TRBJ2-7; D gene: -; clone size: -; V gene: TRBV9; CDR3 DNA: TGTGCCAGCAGCCTCGACGTGGGGACACGGACGGGGGAGCAGTACTTC; CDR3 protein: CASSLDVGTRTGEQYF
CDR3 length: 16; J gene: TRBJ1-3; D gene: -; clone size: -; V gene: TRBV30; CDR3 DNA: TGTGCCTGGACCCCCGTGGGGGGGGGTACTGGAAACACCATATATTTT; CDR3 protein: CAWTPVGGGTGNTIYF
CDR3 length: 16; J gene: TRBJ2-7; D gene: TRBD2; clone size: -; V gene: TRBV7-2; CDR3 DNA: TGTGCCAGCACCCGAGCCGCGGGAGGACCCCCCTACGAGCAGTACTTC; CDR3 protein: CASTRAAGGPPYEQYF
CDR3 length: 12; J gene: TRBJ2-2; D gene: -; clone size: few; V gene: TRBV6-5; CDR3 DNA: TGTGCCACCAGGGAGTTTGTCGGGGAGCTGTTTTTT; CDR3 protein: CATREFVGELFF
CDR3 length: 13; J gene: TRBJ2-5; D gene: -; clone size: many; V gene: TRBV2; CDR3 DNA: TGTGCCAGCAGTGGCAGCGGGCCGGAGACCCAGTACTTC; CDR3 protein: CASSGSGPETQYF
CDR3 length: 14; J gene: TRBJ2-3; D gene: -; clone size: -; V gene: TRBV7-6; CDR3 DNA: TGTGCCAGCCAGGGGCAGGTTAGCACAGATACGCAGTATTTT; CDR3 protein: CASQGQVSTDTQYF